Shown below are 12 T cell receptor beta chains from a single sample sequenced in a study of blood T cell repertoires in COVID-19. Assay: immunoSEQ multiplex PCR; the TCRdb copy retains only in-frame clones and omits some. The data contain about 150,000 clones, 85% of them singletons. The sequenced sample was peripheral blood. The receptors originated from a woman aged 80 or over with COVID-19, enrolled during active disease.

This chain links TRBV28 with TRBJ1-5; D is unresolved. There are 13 residues in the CDR3. Germline CDR1 MDHEN, CDR2 SYDVKM. The germline V and J ends were trimmed by 2 bases and 7 bases, with 9 bases remaining between them. This CDR3 reads CASSLMSRQPQHF. CDR3 nucleotide sequence: TGTGCCAGCAGTTTAATGTCTCGGCAGCCCCAGCATTTT.

The chain joins TRBV28 to TRBJ1-1; a weak D match, TRBD1 (6 bases). Deletions cut 1 base from V and 1 base from J, with 19 bases between. Germline-derived CDR1 and CDR2 are MDHEN and SYDVKM. CDR3 length equals 18 residues. The CDR3 loop is CASSLSIIQGPRNTEAFF. The DNA of the CDR3 is TGTGCCAGCAGTTTATCCATCATCCAGGGGCCGCGGAACACTGAAGCTTTCTTT.

In this sample, this clone turned up once. The rearrangement uses TRBV7-9 and TRBJ2-5, with 13 bases matching TRBD2. Germline loops: CDR1 SEHNR, CDR2 FQNEAQ (reference sequence). The J segment lost 5 bases and the V segment lost 4 bases, leaving 7 bases of the junction unmatched. This CDR3 contains 16 residues. The DNA of the CDR3 is TGTGCCAGCAGCTACGGACTAGCGGGAGAGGTTGAGACCCAGTACTTC. Protein: CASSYGLAGEVETQYF.

The CDR3 bases are TGTGCCAGCAGCGTAGCTACAGGGCTAGCGGGTGGAAGGAATGAGCAGTTCTTC. Translated: CASSVATGLAGGRNEQFF. The chain combines TRBV9 with TRBJ2-1, with 8 positions matching TRBD2. Germline CDR1 reads SGDLS; CDR2 reads YYNGEE. This CDR3 has 18 amino acids. Trimming cost V 0 bases and J 7 bases; bases outside gene matches: 15.

This rearrangement joins TRBV5-1 to TRBJ1-1, with 7 bases that match TRBD1. The CDR3 length is 13 residues. Losses at the gene ends were 3 bases for V and 5 bases for J; bases not matched to a gene: 4. Germline CDR1 and CDR2: SGHRS and YFSETQ. The CDR3 region is CASSSGTETEAFF. CDR3 nucleotide sequence: TGCGCCAGCAGCTCCGGGACAGAAACTGAAGCTTTCTTT.

The V and J genes are TRBV19 and TRBJ1-2; 8 bases map to TRBD1. Losses at the gene ends were 6 bases for V and 12 bases for J; bases not matched to a gene: 12. The CDR3 runs to 13 residues. Per the germline V gene, CDR1 is LNHDA and CDR2 is SQIVND (reference sequence). CDR3: CASRRTLDRENTF. The CDR3 DNA sequence: TGTGCCAGTAGGCGTACCCTGGACAGGGAAAACACCTTC.

This sequence joins TRBV5-8 and TRBJ1-4; TRBD1 might be the D (5 bases). The germline V and J ends were trimmed by 4 bases and 4 bases, with 20 bases remaining between them. The CDR3 has 17 residues. The V gene's germline CDR1 is SGHTS and CDR2 YDEGEE. CDR3 in DNA: TGTGCCAGCAGCCCACACAGCGGGGCACAATATAATGAAAAACTGTTTTTT. Translated: CASSPHSGAQYNEKLFF.

In this sample, this clone turned up once. The CDR3 region is CASSRQGYTEAFF. The CDR3 coding sequence is TGTGCCAGCAGCCGACAGGGGTACACTGAAGCTTTCTTT. The rearrangement links TRBV6-5 to TRBJ1-1, with 8 bases fitting TRBD1. With 6 bases clipped from V and 3 bases from J, the junction kept 3 bases outside the gene matches. CDR3 size: 13 residues. Germline V gene lookup returns CDR1 MNHEY and CDR2 SVGAGI.

The DNA for the CDR3 is TGTGCCAGCAGTTCCCAGCGGGGGATTCGCGAGCAGTACTTC. Translating gives CASSSQRGIREQYF. The chain uses TRBV6-6 and TRBJ2-7, with 8 nucleotides matching TRBD2. The V and J ends lost 4 bases and 6 bases, in that order; junction bases with no gene match: 8. Per the germline V gene, CDR1 is MNHNY and CDR2 is SVGAGI (reference sequence). This CDR3 has 14 amino acids.

This chain connects TRBV25-1 to TRBJ2-2, with D tentatively TRBD2 (6 bases). The V gene's germline CDR1 is MGHDK and CDR2 SYGVNS. The CDR3 has 14 amino acids. V lost 3 bases and J 3 bases, leaving 8 bases between the germline ends. CDR3 region: CASSEEGHTGELFF. The CDR3 DNA reads as TGTGCCAGCAGTGAGGAGGGCCACACCGGGGAGCTGTTTTTT.

This rearrangement joins TRBV19 to TRBJ1-4; a possible D gene is TRBD1 (5 bases). Trimming took off 6 bases at V and 3 bases at J, with 8 bases between the two ends. Germline V gene data show CDR1 as LNHDA and CDR2 as SQIVND (reference sequence). This CDR3 spans 13 amino acids. This CDR3 reads CASRGQANEKLFF. The CDR3 DNA is TGTGCCAGTAGGGGGCAAGCTAATGAAAAACTGTTTTTT.

This clone showed up just once. The J gene is TRBJ1-3, the V gene TRBV18; TRBD1 might be the D (6 bases). CDR3 length: 14 residues. Trimming took off 5 bases at V and 7 bases at J, with 15 bases between the two ends. Germline CDR1 reads KGHSH; CDR2 reads LQKENI. This CDR3 is CASSEQGNGNTIYF. The CDR3 nucleotides read TGTGCCAGCTCAGAGCAGGGGAACGGCAACACCATATATTTT.